This T cell receptor (beta chain) stems from a study of monozygotic twins with inflammatory bowel disease (dated by TCRdb to about 2019). With respect to the entire study: A total of roughly 28 monozygotic twin pairs were included in the full study, comprising nine German pairs (four IBD-concordant, five IBD-discordant) and 19 IBD-discordant Danish pairs. The search for disease-associated traits relied mainly on comparing IBD patients with their genetically identical healthy co-twins within discordant pairs. Each individual had, on average, about 151 000 unique TCRalpha sequences and 181 000 unique TCRbeta sequences available for analysis. Points the paper makes about the study in general: No difference in repertoire similarity was observed between concordant and discordant twins, possibly owing to limited statistical power. No single strong signal or clonotype linked to IBD turned up in the results, so the idea that one exists was not supported. The analysis was unable to tell apart different T cell subtypes. Background noise and inter-individual variability may have been introduced into the repertoires by the differing immunosuppressive treatments among patients. IBD patients had lower TCRbeta repertoire diversity, measured by the inverse Simpson index, than their healthy co-twins. IBD patients shared fewer clonotypes with other individuals than healthy twins did, most markedly in patients showing signs of disease activity.

The library was built by means of 5' RACE. Preparation of each TCR library used approximately 3,500 ng of total RNA. For each sample, cDNA synthesis with SMARTScribe reverse transcriptase was split into eight separate reactions. Unique molecular identifiers containing a 6-nucleotide sample barcode were introduced through template switching during cDNA synthesis. Two nested PCRs of around 16 and 10 cycles amplified the TCRalpha and TCRbeta cDNA, and bead purification followed each PCR. Before amplification, the cDNA was treated with uracil DNA-glycosylase and purified using the QIAquick PCR purification kit. The second PCR was the step at which Illumina TruSeq-compatible adapters and sample-specific barcodes were added. TapeStation and Qubit were used to check library quality and concentration, and 4.5 to 6 ng of each library was pooled. Pooled libraries were sequenced on an Illumina HiSeq2500 single-index Rapid Run with 2 x 100 bp reads and custom sequencing primers. As for the original processing: UMI-based consensus assembly with MiGEC version 1.2.6 was used to correct PCR and sequencing errors. MiXCR version 2.1.1 was used to carry out V(D)J alignment, clonotype assembly and CDR3 extraction. Gene usage, clonotype sharing and MAIT/NKT TCR abundance were normalised by analysing the top 1000, 10 000 and 20 000 clonotypes per sample. After downsampling to 27 000 UMIs, diversity was calculated as the inverse Simpson index using the vegan R package. Paired Mann-Whitney U tests on discordant twin pairs were used, with Benjamini-Hochberg multiple-testing correction. Based on TCRdb reprocessing of the reads, there is one entry per CDR3 protein sequence, and DNA is missing. For this entry, the V and J calls and clone size follow TCRdb and not the study's own pipeline. This specimen's table enumerates over 150,000 distinct CDR3 sequences. The ten largest clones take up more than 2.5% of the sample.

From each donor, a roughly 2.7 ml peripheral blood sample was collected into PAXgene tubes and kept at -80 degrees C. Total RNA was isolated from whole blood with the PAXgene blood miRNA kit on an automated QIAcube, without T cell sorting. Deep TCRalpha and TCRbeta repertoire profiling with unique molecular barcoding was performed on peripheral blood of monozygotic twin pairs concordant or discordant for inflammatory bowel disease. For every twin pair, smoking habits were documented, and each individual was categorised as a current, former or never smoker. The CDR3 starts with the cysteine, ends with the phenylalanine, and has 15 residues. The entry carries no DNA sequence. The germline V gene (reference sequence) specifies DFQATT as CDR1 and SNEGSKA as CDR2. Note on this clonotype: Its binding antigen is unknown.

The V and J segments used are TRBV20-1 and TRBJ2-1; the TRBD1 assignment by TCRdb is unverifiable without DNA. The clonotype originates from a human donor with ulcerative colitis or Crohn's disease, or a healthy co-twin of an affected twin (not recorded which). Specimen: blood. The CDR3 reads as follows: CGASSPGQGYNEQFF.